Listed here are 31 T cell receptor beta chains from one sample, sequenced in a study of cytomegalovirus exposure and HLA in healthy donors. The primer mix had 60 Vbeta and 13 Jbeta primers. The assay was immunoSEQ multiplex PCR, and TCRdb's table has in-frame clones only and misses some. Of 170,000 or so clones listed, around three quarters are singletons. Sequencing used PBMCs. Receptor source: a woman aged 40-49 years in good health and CMV-seronegative.

The chain joins TRBV7-2 to TRBJ2-1; no clear D gene. Germline assignment: CDR1 SGHTA and CDR2 FQGNSA. V lost 3 bases and J lost 0, with 6 bases in between. The CDR3 has 14 residues. The CDR3 protein is CASSLYSSYNEQFF. CDR3 DNA: TGTGCCAGCAGCTTGTACTCCTCCTACAATGAGCAGTTCTTC.

CDR3 residues: CASRGRGEQYF. CDR3 DNA sequence: TGTGCCAGCAGGGGCCGGGGGGAGCAGTACTTC. The chain couples TRBV2 to TRBJ2-5; 7 bases line up with TRBD2. V was clipped by 6 bases and J by 11 bases; unmatched bases: 6. The CDR3 covers 11 residues. The germline V gene has CDR1 SNHLY and CDR2 FYNNEI.

This chain joins TRBV6-5 and TRBJ2-3, with D possibly matching TRBD1 (5 bases). The V gene's germline CDR1 is MNHEY and CDR2 SVGAGI. CDR3 length equals 14 residues. The V end lost 4 bases, the J end lost 5 bases, and 13 bases lay between the germline ends. CDR3 sequence reads: CASSSSGMGDTQYF. The CDR3 bases are TGTGCCAGCAGTTCTTCAGGGATGGGAGATACGCAGTATTTT.

The chain combines TRBV2 with TRBJ2-1, with 10 bases matching TRBD2. CDR3 size: 18 residues. The ends lost 10 bases at V and 3 bases at J; junction bases unmatched: 18. CDR1 SNHLY and CDR2 FYNNEI come from the germline V gene. CDR3 bases: TGTGCCATCACTCGGGCAGCGGGGGGGGAACCAGGCTACAATGAGCAGTTCTTC. Its protein product is CAITRAAGGEPGYNEQFF. The whole variable domain, remainder taken from reference TRBV2 and TRBJ2-1, is EPEVTQTPSHQVTQMGQEVILRCVPISNHLYFYWYRQILGQKVEFLVSFYNNEISEKSEIFDDQFSVERPDGSNFTLKIRSTKLEDSAMYFCAITRAAGGEPGYNEQFFGPGTRLTVL.

This clone was counted a few times. V gene TRBV10-3 combines with J gene TRBJ1-2; a weak D match, TRBD1 (5 bases). Per the germline V gene, CDR1 is ENHRY and CDR2 is SYGVKD. The ends were cut back, 7 bases at V and 4 bases at J, with 13 bases in the middle. The CDR3 has 13 amino acids. The CDR3 here is CAITKGTGYGYTF. CDR3 DNA: TGTGCCATCACCAAAGGTACAGGCTATGGCTACACCTTC.

The V gene is TRBV5-4, the J gene TRBJ1-2, with 7 bases matching TRBD1. Germline values: CDR1 SGHNT, CDR2 YYREEE (reference sequence). V lost 4 bases and J lost 4; bases outside the gene matches: 7. This CDR3 comprises 14 residues. The CDR3, as DNA: TGTGCCAGCAGCCAACCCGACAGGGTCTATGGCTACACCTTC. It encodes CASSQPDRVYGYTF.

The rearrangement uses TRBV19 and TRBJ1-3; possible D gene TRBD1, 6 bases. CDR1 is LNHDA and CDR2 is SQIVND in the germline V gene (reference sequence). The CDR3 has 15 residues. The germline V and J ends were trimmed by 3 bases and 1 base, with 10 bases remaining between them. The CDR3 nucleotides are TGTGCCAGTAGTATCTCAACAGGGTCTGGAAACACCATATATTTT. Protein: CASSISTGSGNTIYF.

This sequence joins TRBV30 and TRBJ1-5; TRBD1 aligns across 8 bases. This CDR3 is 14 amino acids long. Looked up from germline, CDR1 is GTSNPN and CDR2 is SVGIG (reference sequence). J gave up 5 bases and V 3 bases, and 6 bases lay outside the gene matches. The CDR3 DNA reads as TGTGCCTGGAGCAGGGGGCTGGGGGATCAGCCCCAGCATTTT. Its translation: CAWSRGLGDQPQHF.

The V gene is TRBV6-6, the J gene TRBJ2-1; the D is unclear. CDR1 and CDR2 (germline): MNHNY, SVGAGI (reference sequence). V lost 2 bases, J lost 0 bases, and 5 bases lay in between. The CDR3 loop spans 14 amino acids. CDR3 protein: CASSYESSYNEQFF. Written as DNA, the CDR3 is TGTGCCAGCAGTTACGAGAGCTCCTACAATGAGCAGTTCTTC.

The chain carries TRBV5-1 and TRBJ1-1, with 7 bases matching TRBD1. Trimming took 2 bases from V and 7 from J; bases not matched to a gene: 5. Germline-derived CDR1 and CDR2 are SGHRS and YFSETQ. CDR3 length: 13 residues. The CDR3 DNA sequence: TGCGCCAGCAGCTTCAACAGGGGAAGTGAAGCTTTCTTT. As protein: CASSFNRGSEAFF. Drawing the rest from reference TRBV5-1 and TRBJ1-1, the complete variable domain is KAGVTQTPRYLIKTRGQQVTLSCSPISGHRSVSWYQQTPGQGLQFLFEYFSETQRNKGNFPGRFSGRQFSNSRSEMNVSTLELGDSALYLCASSFNRGSEAFFGQGTRLTVV.

The chain uses TRBV10-3 and TRBJ2-3, with 8 bases fitting TRBD1. Germline V gene lookup returns CDR1 ENHRY and CDR2 SYGVKD. The CDR3 consists of 14 residues. V was pared by 10 bases and J by 3 bases, with 9 bases of the junction left unmatched. The CDR3 region has the DNA TGTGCCACACCGGGGACAGGTGGGACAGATACGCAGTATTTT. It codes for CATPGTGGTDTQYF.

In regard to this clone: The CDR3 end shows no conserved phenylalanine or tryptophan, and so a read error is likely. The chain has TRBV7-6 and TRBJ1-6; no clear D. The CDR3 has 14 amino acids. V lost 5 bases and J 7 bases, leaving 12 bases between the germline ends. CDR1 and CDR2 (germline): SGHVS, FNYEAQ. CDR3 bases: TGTGCCAGCAGCCCCGGGAGGTGGAATTCACCCCTCCACCTT. Amino acids: CASSPGRWNSPLHL.

V and J are TRBV28 and TRBJ1-5; D possibly corresponds to TRBD1 (6 bases). The germline V gene has CDR1 MDHEN and CDR2 SYDVKM. The CDR3 is made up of 15 amino acids. V was trimmed by 3 bases and J by 7 bases, leaving 16 bases between them. The CDR3 nucleotides read TGTGCCAGCAGTTTCTCCGACAGGTTAGGGCAGCCCCAGCATTTT. Its protein is CASSFSDRLGQPQHF.

The chain uses TRBV5-4 and TRBJ2-7, with D possibly being TRBD1 (6 bases). Trimming took off 4 bases at V and 6 bases at J, with 17 bases between the two ends. Germline V gene sequence: CDR1 SGHNT, CDR2 YYREEE (reference sequence). CDR3 length equals 14 residues. In nucleotides, the CDR3 is TGTGCCAGCAGCCCAGCGCCAGGGGCGTCCGAGCAGTACTTC. This codes for CASSPAPGASEQYF.

The CDR3 DNA follows: TGTGCCAGCAGTTACTCGGGACAGGGAAGCAATCAGCCCCAGCATTTT. Protein sequence: CASSYSGQGSNQPQHF. V usage is TRBV6-6 and J usage is TRBJ1-5; 9 bases are a match to TRBD1. Germline CDR1 MNHNY, CDR2 SVGAGI (reference sequence). This CDR3 has 16 amino acids. V lost 0 bases to trimming and J lost 1 base; unmatched junction nucleotides: 1.

CDR3 nucleotides: TGTGCCAGCAGCTTGGAGACAGGGTACGGGGAGCAGTACTTC. The encoded protein is CASSLETGYGEQYF. The V and J genes are TRBV5-8 and TRBJ2-7, with 7 bases aligning to TRBD1. The ends lost 0 bases at V and 7 bases at J; junction bases unmatched: 7. Germline V lookup: CDR1 SGHTS, CDR2 YDEGEE. The CDR3 contains 14 residues.

The chain recombines TRBV6-6 with TRBJ2-3, with a weak D call TRBD1 (5 bases). Looked up from germline, CDR1 is MNHNY and CDR2 is SVGAGI (reference sequence). The CDR3 consists of 13 residues. Trimming left V 6 bases short and J 4 bases short, with 11 bases between. CDR3: CASSPPRADTQYF. DNA of the CDR3: TGTGCCAGCAGCCCCCCCAGGGCAGATACGCAGTATTTT.

This sequence joins TRBV7-2 and TRBJ2-5, with TRBD2 matching over 12 bases. CDR1 is SGHTA, CDR2 FQGNSA, per germline. The CDR3 length is 16 residues. The V and J ends lost 4 bases and 5 bases, in that order; junction bases with no gene match: 8. The CDR3 sequence: CASSSSGLAGRETQYF. The CDR3 bases are TGTGCCAGCAGCTCCTCGGGACTAGCGGGCCGGGAGACCCAGTACTTC.

The V call is TRBV9, the J call TRBJ1-2, with D perhaps TRBD1 (5 bases). The CDR3 loop spans 13 amino acids. With 0 bases removed from V and 8 bases from J, the gap between germline ends came to 11 bases. Germline CDR1 SGDLS, CDR2 YYNGEE. The CDR3, as DNA: TGTGCCAGCAGCGTAGATCAGGGCGGCGGCTACACCTTC. Translation: CASSVDQGGGYTF.

This CDR3 is CSIGQGRETQYF. Here the CDR3 DNA reads TGCAGCATAGGACAGGGACGGGAGACCCAGTACTTC. The V call is TRBV29-1, the J call TRBJ2-5, with 8 bases fitting TRBD1. Germline V gives CDR1 SQVTM, CDR2 ANQGSEA. CDR3 length: 12 residues. The junction had 7 bases not matched to a gene; V was cut back by 8 bases and J by 5 bases.

The rearrangement links TRBV5-6 to TRBJ2-2; 7 bases agree with TRBD1. In germline, CDR1 is SGHDT, CDR2 YYEEEE. CDR3 length equals 15 residues. V lost 4 bases, J lost 1 base, and 4 bases stayed unmatched. CDR3 loop: CASSRDSRNTGELFF. The CDR3 DNA is TGTGCCAGCAGCCGGGACAGCCGGAACACCGGGGAGCTGTTTTTT.

The chain recombines TRBV7-9 with TRBJ1-5; D might be TRBD1 (5 bases). Germline CDR1 and CDR2: SEHNR and FQNEAQ (reference sequence). Trimming took 4 bases from V and 4 from J, leaving 11 bases between them. The CDR3 contains 14 residues. As DNA, the CDR3 is TGTGCCAGCAGCTCCCGACAGACTAATCAGCCCCAGCATTTT. Protein product: CASSSRQTNQPQHF. The full variable domain, in which reference TRBV7-9 and TRBJ1-5 provide the parts outside the CDR3, is DTGVSQNPRHKITKRGQNVTFRCDPISEHNRLYWYRQTLGQGPEFLTYFQNEAQLEKSRLLSDRFSAERPKGSFSTLEIQRTEQGDSAMYLCASSSRQTNQPQHFGDGTRLSIL.

The chain is built from TRBV19 and TRBJ1-1; D not certain. The length of the CDR3 is 13 residues. Germline CDR1 reads LNHDA; CDR2 reads SQIVND (reference sequence). The V end was cut by 1 base, the J end by 7 bases, with 10 bases between. CDR3 amino acids: CASSIGGGDEAFF. In DNA form, the CDR3 reads TGTGCCAGTAGTATAGGGGGAGGCGATGAAGCTTTCTTT. The whole variable domain, remainder taken from reference TRBV19 and TRBJ1-1, is DGGITQSPKYLFRKEGQNVTLSCEQNLNHDAMYWYRQDPGQGLRLIYYSQIVNDFQKGDIAEGYSVSREKKESFPLTVTSAQKNPTAFYLCASSIGGGDEAFFGQGTRLTVV.

The rearrangement joins TRBV9 to TRBJ2-1, with a tentative D call TRBD1 (6 bases). This CDR3 contains 15 residues. CDR1 is SGDLS and CDR2 is YYNGEE in the germline V gene. V was trimmed by 4 bases and J by 4 bases, leaving 15 bases between them. CDR3 amino acids: CASSTRDMGYNEQFF. The CDR3 DNA reads as TGTGCCAGCAGCACCCGGGACATGGGGTACAATGAGCAGTTCTTC.

The chain is built from TRBV5-1 and TRBJ2-1; no firm D call. Trimming stripped 4 bases from V and 5 bases from J, with 13 bases between. Germline V gives CDR1 SGHRS, CDR2 YFSETQ. CDR3 length: 14 residues. This CDR3 reads CASSRYTDDNEQFF. CDR3 bases: TGCGCCAGCAGCCGTTACACAGATGACAATGAGCAGTTCTTC.

V gene TRBV6-5 combines with J gene TRBJ2-1; 7 bases line up with TRBD2. Trimming at V came to 7 bases and at J to 4 bases, leaving 7 bases not matched to a gene. Germline CDR1 is MNHEY and CDR2 is SVGAGI. The CDR3 consists of 14 residues. CDR3 protein: CASNGAGVYNEQFF. The CDR3 DNA follows: TGTGCCAGCAATGGGGCGGGGGTGTACAATGAGCAGTTCTTC.

This clone was recorded a few times. V is TRBV19 and J is TRBJ1-5; D is possibly TRBD1 (5 bases). With 6 bases removed from V and 2 bases from J, the gap between germline ends came to 8 bases. Germline V gene data show CDR1 as LNHDA and CDR2 as SQIVND (reference sequence). The CDR3 totals 13 residues. As DNA, the CDR3 is TGTGCCAGTAGACAGGAAGGCAATCAGCCCCAGCATTTT. As protein: CASRQEGNQPQHF.

The V and J genes are TRBV11-3 and TRBJ1-1, with no clear D. Germline V lookup: CDR1 SGHNT, CDR2 YENEEA. This CDR3 has 13 amino acids. V lost 1 base and J lost 1, with 4 bases in between. This CDR3 is CASSLVRNTEAFF. CDR3 nucleotide sequence: TGTGCCAGCAGCTTAGTTCGGAACACTGAAGCTTTCTTT.

This sequence joins TRBV28 and TRBJ1-6, with TRBD1 matching 7 bases. V dropped 5 bases and J dropped 6; count of bases not matched to a gene: 7. CDR1 and CDR2 (germline): MDHEN, SYDVKM. This CDR3 is 15 amino acids long. The CDR3 bases are TGTGCCAGCAGTGAGACGGGGACAGTTAATTCACCCCTCCACTTT. Its translation: CASSETGTVNSPLHF.

The chain couples TRBV7-8 to TRBJ2-7; 11 nucleotides match TRBD2. V lost 5 bases, J lost 0 bases, and 3 bases stayed unmatched. This CDR3 spans 15 amino acids. Germline CDR1 SGHVS, CDR2 FQNEAQ. CDR3 loop: CASSPGLADSYEQYF. CDR3 in DNA: TGTGCCAGCAGCCCGGGACTAGCGGACTCCTACGAGCAGTACTTC.

This rearrangement joins TRBV5-8 to TRBJ2-7, with D possibly TRBD2 on 6 matching bases. The germline V and J ends were trimmed by 4 bases and 5 bases, with 13 bases remaining between them. This CDR3 is built from 13 residues. Per germline, CDR1 SGHTS and CDR2 YDEGEE. CDR3 in amino acids: CASSPWGVNEQYF. CDR3 DNA sequence: TGTGCCAGCAGCCCTTGGGGGGTCAACGAGCAGTACTTC.